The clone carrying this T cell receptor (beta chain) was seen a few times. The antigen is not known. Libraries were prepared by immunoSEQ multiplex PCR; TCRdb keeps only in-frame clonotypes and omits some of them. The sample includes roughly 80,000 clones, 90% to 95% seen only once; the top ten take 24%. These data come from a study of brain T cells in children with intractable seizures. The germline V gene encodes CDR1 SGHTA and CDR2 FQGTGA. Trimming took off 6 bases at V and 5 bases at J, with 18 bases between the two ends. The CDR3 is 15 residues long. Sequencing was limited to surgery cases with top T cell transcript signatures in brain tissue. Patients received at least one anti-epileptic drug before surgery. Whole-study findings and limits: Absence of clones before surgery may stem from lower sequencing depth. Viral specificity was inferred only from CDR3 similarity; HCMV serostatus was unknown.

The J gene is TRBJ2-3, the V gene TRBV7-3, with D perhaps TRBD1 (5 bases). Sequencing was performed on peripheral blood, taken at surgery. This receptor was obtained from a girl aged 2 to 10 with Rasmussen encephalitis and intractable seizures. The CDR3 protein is CASSLTGGKVDTQYF. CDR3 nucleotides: TGTGCCAGCAGTCTTACAGGTGGGAAAGTAGATACGCAGTATTTT.